Given below is one TCR beta chain in context. It has no known antigen specificity. Per-nucleotide qualities are absent, and no much larger clonotype sits a single base away. The germline V gene encodes CDR1 MNHNS and CDR2 SASEGT. The CDR3 covers 12 residues, taking in both the cysteine and the phenylalanine. Of all the DNA, just the CDR3 is kept, 36 bases in frame from base 1. V drops 1 base and J drops 8 bases, leaving 6 bases in between. This sample is part of a study of blood T cell repertoires in COVID-19 (dated by TCRdb to the early 2020s). A note on the overall study: Collaborator samples came from the United States, Italy and Spain and covered acute and convalescent phases of COVID-19. The prospective study material was composed of cDNA or gDNA derived from T cells, B-cell-depleted T cells, or PBMCs. The samples were drawn from the first 160 participants of the ongoing ImmuneRACE study and from more than 1,000 subjects provided by 6 global collaborators. The repertoires were released in a freely available public database meant as a resource for research on the immune response to SARS-CoV-2. The sample metadata nearly always contained a de-identified subject ID, COVID-19 status, age in years and sex. The dataset comprised deeply sampled blood TCRbeta repertoires from subjects exposed to, actively infected with, or recovered from COVID-19. Where available, HLA class I and class II types were obtained from metadata supplied by the sample provider rather than from assay-based typing. Broad study findings and their caveats: The amount of clinical and demographic metadata varied by source and participant and was provided uncurated.

Collaborating institutions collected whole blood in K2EDTA tubes following their own protocols. For TCRbeta analysis, collaborator samples were shipped as frozen whole blood, as isolated PBMCs, or as DNA extracted from either sample type. The immunoSEQ Assay, a bias-controlled multiplex PCR, was used to amplify TCRbeta CDR3 regions from genomic DNA. In the original analysis: The number of nucleated cells in each sample was estimated by amplification of reference gene primers within the assay. To quantify the absolute abundance of each unique TCRbeta CDR3 rearrangement, sequence reads were collapsed and filtered. For each sample, productive Simpson clonality was calculated as the square root of Simpson's diversity index across productive rearrangements. In TCRdb, the immuneACCESS table is reduced to in-frame sequences with V and J assigned. These tables do not hold every clone; where another copy was compared, an unresolved V gene accounts for under half, and the others remain unexplained. The V and J calls and clone size were taken over from that table, and D and trimming were inferred from the DNA. The sample table shows about 190,000 clones, and 60% to 85% are seen once. Around 15% of the sample is in the top ten clones.

This chain is built from TRBV6-1 and TRBJ1-5, with the D gene call left open. This TCR derives from a man in his sixties with active or convalescent COVID-19. Sequenced sample: peripheral blood. The nucleotide sequence reads TGTGCCAGCAGTGAAGATCGAGAGCCCCAGCATTTT. Its protein product is CASSEDREPQHF.